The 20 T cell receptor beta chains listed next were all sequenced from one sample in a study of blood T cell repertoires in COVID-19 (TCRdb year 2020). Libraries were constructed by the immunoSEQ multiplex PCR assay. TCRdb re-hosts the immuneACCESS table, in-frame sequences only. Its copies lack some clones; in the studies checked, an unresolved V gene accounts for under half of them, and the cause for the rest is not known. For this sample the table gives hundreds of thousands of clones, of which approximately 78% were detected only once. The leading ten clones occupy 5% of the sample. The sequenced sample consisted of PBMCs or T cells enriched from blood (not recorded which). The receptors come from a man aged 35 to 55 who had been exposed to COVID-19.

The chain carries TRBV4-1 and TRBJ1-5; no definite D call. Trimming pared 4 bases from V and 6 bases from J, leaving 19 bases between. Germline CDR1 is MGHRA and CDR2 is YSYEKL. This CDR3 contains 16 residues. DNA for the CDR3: TGCGCCAGCAGCCCAAGAGAGGGAGCCCAGCTTCAGCCCCAGCATTTT. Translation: CASSPREGAQLQPQHF.

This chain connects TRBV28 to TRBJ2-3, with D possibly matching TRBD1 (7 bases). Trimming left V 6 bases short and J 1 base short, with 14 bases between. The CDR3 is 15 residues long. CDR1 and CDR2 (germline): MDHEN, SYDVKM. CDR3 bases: TGTGCCAGCAGACCAGGGGGGCAAGGCACAGATACGCAGTATTTT. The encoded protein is CASRPGGQGTDTQYF.

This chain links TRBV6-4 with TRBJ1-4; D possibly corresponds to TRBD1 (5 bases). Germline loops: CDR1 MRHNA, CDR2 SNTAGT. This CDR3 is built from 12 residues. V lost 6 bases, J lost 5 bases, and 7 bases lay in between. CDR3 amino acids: CASSQGNEKLFF. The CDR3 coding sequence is TGTGCCAGCAGCCAGGGAAATGAAAAACTGTTTTTT.

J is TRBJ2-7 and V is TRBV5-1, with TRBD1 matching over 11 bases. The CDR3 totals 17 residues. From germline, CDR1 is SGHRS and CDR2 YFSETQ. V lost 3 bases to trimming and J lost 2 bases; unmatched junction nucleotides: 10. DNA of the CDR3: TGCGCCAGCAGCTGGACAGGGGGCGCGACGGGAGCCTACGAGCAGTACTTC. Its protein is CASSWTGGATGAYEQYF.

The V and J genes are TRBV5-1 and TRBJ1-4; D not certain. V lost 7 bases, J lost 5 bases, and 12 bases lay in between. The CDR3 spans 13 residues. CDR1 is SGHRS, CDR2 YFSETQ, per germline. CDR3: CASGKEGNEKLFF. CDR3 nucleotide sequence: TGCGCCAGCGGTAAGGAGGGAAATGAAAAACTGTTTTTT. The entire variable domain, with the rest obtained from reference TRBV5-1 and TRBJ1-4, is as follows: KAGVTQTPRYLIKTRGQQVTLSCSPISGHRSVSWYQQTPGQGLQFLFEYFSETQRNKGNFPGRFSGRQFSNSRSEMNVSTLELGDSALYLCASGKEGNEKLFFGSGTQLSVL.

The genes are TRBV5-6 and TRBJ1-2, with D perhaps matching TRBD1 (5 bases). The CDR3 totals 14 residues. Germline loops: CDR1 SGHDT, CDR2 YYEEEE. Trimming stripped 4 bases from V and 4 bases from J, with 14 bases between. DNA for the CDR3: TGTGCCAGCAGCGCCGTTGGGGGGGGCTATGGCTACACCTTC. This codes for CASSAVGGGYGYTF.

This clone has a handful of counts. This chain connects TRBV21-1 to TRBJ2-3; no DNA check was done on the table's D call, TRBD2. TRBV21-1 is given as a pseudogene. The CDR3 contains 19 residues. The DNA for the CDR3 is TGTGCCAGCACCCCAGGGGGACTAGCGGGAGCCCATCCCACAGATACGCAGTATTTT. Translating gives CASTPGGLAGAHPTDTQYF.

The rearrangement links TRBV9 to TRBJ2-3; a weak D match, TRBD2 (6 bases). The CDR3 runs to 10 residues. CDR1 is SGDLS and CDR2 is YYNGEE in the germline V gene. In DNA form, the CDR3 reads TGTGAAGAACGCGGGACGGGGCAGTATTTT. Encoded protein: CEERGTGQYF. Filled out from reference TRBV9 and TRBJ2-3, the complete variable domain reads DSGVTQTPKHLITATGQRVTLRCSPRSGDLSVYWYQQSLDQGLQFLIQYYNGEERAKGNILERFSAQQFPDLHSELNLSSLELGDSALYFCEERGTGQYFGPGTRLTVL.

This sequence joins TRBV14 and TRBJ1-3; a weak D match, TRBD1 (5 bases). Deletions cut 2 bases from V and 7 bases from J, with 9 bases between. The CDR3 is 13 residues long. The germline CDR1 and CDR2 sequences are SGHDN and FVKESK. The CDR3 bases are TGTGCCAGCAGCCAATTCCGGGGGAACACCATATATTTT. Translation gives CASSQFRGNTIYF.

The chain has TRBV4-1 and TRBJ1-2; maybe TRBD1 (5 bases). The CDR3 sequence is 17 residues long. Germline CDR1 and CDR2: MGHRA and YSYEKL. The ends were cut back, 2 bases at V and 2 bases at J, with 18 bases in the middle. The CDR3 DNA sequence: TGCGCCAGCAGCCAACCTCACGGGGCGGGGAACAACTATGGCTACACCTTC. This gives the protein CASSQPHGAGNNYGYTF.

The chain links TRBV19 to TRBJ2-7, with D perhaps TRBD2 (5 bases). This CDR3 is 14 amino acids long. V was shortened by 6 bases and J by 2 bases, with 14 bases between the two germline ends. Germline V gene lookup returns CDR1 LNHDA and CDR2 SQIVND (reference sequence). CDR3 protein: CASRESGRTYEQYF. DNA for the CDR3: TGTGCCAGTAGGGAAAGCGGCCGTACCTACGAGCAGTACTTC.

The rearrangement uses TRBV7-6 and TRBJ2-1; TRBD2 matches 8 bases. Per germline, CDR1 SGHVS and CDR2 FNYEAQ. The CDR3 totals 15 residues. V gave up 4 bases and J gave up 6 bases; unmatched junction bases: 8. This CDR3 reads CASSSPPLAANEQFF. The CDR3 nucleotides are TGTGCCAGCAGCTCGCCCCCACTAGCGGCCAATGAGCAGTTCTTC.

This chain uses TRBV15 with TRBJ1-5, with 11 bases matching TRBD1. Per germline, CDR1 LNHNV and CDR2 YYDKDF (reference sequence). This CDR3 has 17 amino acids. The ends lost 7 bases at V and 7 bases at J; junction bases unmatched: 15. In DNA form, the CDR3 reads TGTGCCACCACGGGGACAGGGGGATCGGGGTTGTGGCAGCCCCAGCATTTT. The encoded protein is CATTGTGGSGLWQPQHF.

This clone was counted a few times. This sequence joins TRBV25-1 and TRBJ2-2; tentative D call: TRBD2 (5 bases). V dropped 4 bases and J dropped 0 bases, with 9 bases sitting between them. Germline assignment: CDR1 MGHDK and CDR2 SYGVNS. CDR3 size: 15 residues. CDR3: CASSGAVTNTGELFF. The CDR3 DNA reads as TGTGCCAGCAGTGGAGCGGTTACGAACACCGGGGAGCTGTTTTTT.

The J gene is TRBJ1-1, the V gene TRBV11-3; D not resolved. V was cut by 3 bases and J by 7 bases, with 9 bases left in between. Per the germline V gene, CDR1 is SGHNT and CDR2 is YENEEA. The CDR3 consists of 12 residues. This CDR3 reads CASSFLGGEAFF. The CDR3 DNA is TGTGCCAGCAGCTTTTTAGGAGGTGAAGCTTTCTTT.

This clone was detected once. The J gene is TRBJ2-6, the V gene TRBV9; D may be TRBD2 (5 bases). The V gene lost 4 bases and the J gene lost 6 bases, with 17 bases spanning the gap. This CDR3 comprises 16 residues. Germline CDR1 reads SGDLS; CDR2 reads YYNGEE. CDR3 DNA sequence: TGTGCCAGCAGCCCCTCCCCCGCGGGCATGGCCAACGTCCTGACTTTC. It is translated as CASSPSPAGMANVLTF.

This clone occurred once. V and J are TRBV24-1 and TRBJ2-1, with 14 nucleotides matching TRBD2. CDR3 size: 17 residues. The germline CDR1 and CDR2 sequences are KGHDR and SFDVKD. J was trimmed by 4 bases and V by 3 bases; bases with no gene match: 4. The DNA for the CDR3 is TGTGCCACCAGTGATGAGACTAGCGGGAGGGTATACAATGAGCAGTTCTTC. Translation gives CATSDETSGRVYNEQFF.

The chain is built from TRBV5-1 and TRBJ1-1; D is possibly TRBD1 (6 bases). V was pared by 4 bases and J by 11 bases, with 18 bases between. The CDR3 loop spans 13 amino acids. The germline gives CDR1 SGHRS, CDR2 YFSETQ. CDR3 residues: CASSTDPGTLAFF. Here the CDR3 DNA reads TGCGCCAGCAGCACGGATCCCGGGACACTGGCTTTCTTT.

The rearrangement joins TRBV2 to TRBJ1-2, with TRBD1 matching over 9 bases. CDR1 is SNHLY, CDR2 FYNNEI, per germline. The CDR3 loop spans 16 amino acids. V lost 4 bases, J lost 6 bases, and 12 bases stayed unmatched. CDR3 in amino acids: CASSARPQGAGDGYTF. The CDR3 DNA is TGTGCCAGCAGTGCAAGGCCACAGGGGGCCGGGGATGGCTACACCTTC.

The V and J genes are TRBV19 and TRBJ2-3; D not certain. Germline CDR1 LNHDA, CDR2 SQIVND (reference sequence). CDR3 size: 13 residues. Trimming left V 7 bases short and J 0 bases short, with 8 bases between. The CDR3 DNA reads TGTGCCAGTACTAAAGCTAGCACAGATACGCAGTATTTT. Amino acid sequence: CASTKASTDTQYF.